A single sample is the source of the 18 T cell receptor beta chains below, sequenced in a study of vaccination effects on CD4 cells after COVID-19. Pools of viral peptides were used by the ViraFEST assay to expand antigen-specific CD4+ T cells ahead of sequencing. Once cultured for nine to ten days, the cells underwent separation to obtain CD4+ T cells. Participants were given two doses of BNT162b2 or mRNA-1273 vaccine. Sequencing was performed with immunoSEQ multiplex PCR; in TCRdb, only in-frame clones are kept and a portion is missing. The sample shows approximately 16,000 clones, almost 70% of them seen only once. These receptors' targets are unknown. Sample: CD4+ T cells from PBMCs cultured with SARS-CoV-2 spike peptides, taken after COVID-19 vaccination. These receptors were collected from a human donor who received a COVID-19 vaccine.

The chain recombines TRBV5-5 with TRBJ1-5; possibly TRBD1 for D (6 bases). Trimming removed 2 bases from V and 4 bases from J, with 13 bases in between. CDR1 is SGHKS and CDR2 is YYEKEE in the germline V gene (reference sequence). The CDR3 spans 15 residues. The CDR3 nucleotides read TGTGCCAGCAGCTTAGCGGGGGGCGGAAATCAGCCCCAGCATTTT. It encodes CASSLAGGGNQPQHF.

The chain combines TRBV30 with TRBJ2-1; perhaps TRBD1 as D (6 bases). Deletions cut 1 base from V and 8 bases from J, with 18 bases between. Germline CDR1 and CDR2: GTSNPN and SVGIG (reference sequence). This CDR3 spans 15 amino acids. The CDR3 loop is CAWSATGIGWDEQFF. The CDR3 region has the DNA TGTGCCTGGAGTGCTACAGGGATTGGATGGGATGAGCAGTTCTTC. Full variable domain (rest looked up from reference TRBV30 and TRBJ2-1): SQTIHQWPATLVQPVGSPLSLECTVEGTSNPNLYWYRQAAGRGLQLLFYSVGIGQISSEVPQNLSASRPQDRQFILSSKKLLLSDSGFYLCAWSATGIGWDEQFFGPGTRLTVL.

This sequence joins TRBV4-3 and TRBJ1-2; 9 bases are a match to TRBD1. J lost 4 bases, V lost 0 bases, and 6 bases had no gene match. The CDR3 covers 16 residues. From germline, CDR1 is LGHNA and CDR2 YSLEER. The CDR3, as DNA: TGCGCCAGCAGCCAAGAGGTGACGACAGGGGGCTATGGCTACACCTTC. This translates into CASSQEVTTGGYGYTF.

V usage is TRBV3-1 (or the pseudogene TRBV3-2) and J usage is TRBJ1-1; D not certain. This CDR3 contains 12 residues. V shed 3 bases and J shed 10 bases, with 12 bases lying between them. Germline V gene sequence: CDR1 LGHDT, CDR2 YNNKEL (reference sequence). The CDR3 loop reads CASSQGPFLAFF. In DNA form, the CDR3 reads TGTGCCAGCAGCCAGGGCCCCTTTCTAGCTTTCTTT.

This clone was recorded many times. The gene calls are TRBV7-2 and TRBJ1-2, with D possibly matching TRBD1 (5 bases). The CDR3 is made up of 16 amino acids. The V and J ends lost 1 base and 7 bases respectively, with 19 bases between them. The germline V gene has CDR1 SGHTA and CDR2 FQGNSA. The chain's CDR3 is CASSLVIGGATGGYTF. In nucleotides, the CDR3 is TGTGCCAGCAGCTTAGTAATCGGGGGAGCCACCGGTGGCTACACCTTC.

The CDR3 coding sequence is TGTGCCACCAGCAGAGATACGGGGGCGCGGACAGATACGCAGTATTTT. The encoded protein is CATSRDTGARTDTQYF. This chain joins TRBV15 and TRBJ2-3; D tentatively fits TRBD1 or TRBD2 (6 bases each). CDR1 is LNHNV and CDR2 is YYDKDF in the germline V gene (reference sequence). Trimming shortened V by 0 bases and J by 3 bases, and 13 bases separated the two germline ends. The CDR3 runs 16 residues.

The chain employs TRBV30 and TRBJ2-3; 13 bases are shared with TRBD2. V shed 4 bases, J shed 4 bases, and the junction held 5 bases outside the gene matches. The CDR3 has 15 amino acids. Germline values: CDR1 GTSNPN, CDR2 SVGIG (reference sequence). For the CDR3, the DNA is TGTGCCTGGACTTGGACTAGCGGGAGCCCAGATACGCAGTATTTT. Its protein product is CAWTWTSGSPDTQYF. Variable domain in full (rest from reference TRBV30 and TRBJ2-3): SQTIHQWPATLVQPVGSPLSLECTVEGTSNPNLYWYRQAAGRGLQLLFYSVGIGQISSEVPQNLSASRPQDRQFILSSKKLLLSDSGFYLCAWTWTSGSPDTQYFGPGTRLTVL.

The chain is built from TRBV5-1 and TRBJ2-7; 9 bases are a match to TRBD1. Germline values: CDR1 SGHRS, CDR2 YFSETQ. This CDR3 is 14 amino acids long. Trimming removed 5 bases from V and 6 bases from J; junction bases left unmatched: 9. The CDR3 DNA follows: TGCGCCAGCAGTCGGGACAGGGATTTTGGCGAGCAGTACTTC. This encodes CASSRDRDFGEQYF.

The chain links TRBV3-1 (or the pseudogene TRBV3-2) to TRBJ1-1; TRBD1 matches at 7 bases. Unmatched junction bases numbered 2, after V lost 3 bases and J lost 1 base. Per germline, CDR1 LGHDT and CDR2 YNNKEL (reference sequence). The CDR3 totals 14 residues. The CDR3 DNA reads TGTGCCAGCAGCCACGGACAGGCGAACACTGAAGCTTTCTTT. Encoded protein: CASSHGQANTEAFF.

The rearrangement uses TRBV4-2 and TRBJ1-5, with D uncertain. The CDR3 consists of 13 residues. CDR1 and CDR2 (germline): LGHNA, YNFKEQ. V was clipped by 0 bases and J by 7 bases, with 7 bases between them. The CDR3 nucleotides read TGTGCCAGCAGCCAAGATCGGGGACAGCCCCAGCATTTT. Protein sequence: CASSQDRGQPQHF.

The rearrangement joins TRBV12-5 to TRBJ1-6; 8 bases are shared with TRBD1. The germline V gene has CDR1 LGHNT and CDR2 FRNRAP. CDR3 length: 20 residues. J gave up 0 bases and V 7 bases, and 17 bases lay outside the gene matches. CDR3 nucleotides: TGTGCTAGTGCCTTACTTACAAGGACAGGGACGTTCTCCTATAATTCACCCCTCCACTTT. This sequence encodes CASALLTRTGTFSYNSPLHF.

The chain is built from TRBV14 and TRBJ2-7, with 9 bases lining up with TRBD1. Germline V gene data show CDR1 as SGHDN and CDR2 as FVKESK. CDR3 length equals 15 residues. The trim removed 2 bases at V and 3 bases at J, leaving 5 bases unmatched. The CDR3 DNA reads as TGTGCCAGCAGCCAATTAGGACAGGGGATCTACGAGCAGTACTTC. Translating it yields CASSQLGQGIYEQYF.

By share of the sample, this clone is medium-sized. Other DNA sequences of this sample code for an identical CDR3. The J gene is TRBJ1-1, the V gene TRBV11-2; 11 bases line up with TRBD1. Trimming cost V 1 base and J 5 bases; bases outside gene matches: 3. The V gene's germline CDR1 is SGHAT and CDR2 FQNNGV. The CDR3 sequence is 15 residues long. This CDR3 is CASSLVGQGGTEAFF. In DNA, the CDR3 is TGTGCCAGCAGCTTAGTGGGACAGGGGGGGACTGAAGCTTTCTTT.

This clone was picked up one time. V usage is TRBV3-1 (or the pseudogene TRBV3-2) and J usage is TRBJ1-6; 11 bases are a match to TRBD1. V lost 3 bases, J lost 4 bases, and 2 bases stayed unmatched. There are 16 residues in the CDR3. CDR1 and CDR2 (germline): LGHDT, YNNKEL (reference sequence). The DNA of the CDR3 is TGTGCCAGCAGCCAGGGACAGGGGGTTTATAATTCACCCCTCCACTTT. Residues: CASSQGQGVYNSPLHF.

The V and J genes are TRBV5-5 and TRBJ2-3; D gene unclear. Germline V gene lookup returns CDR1 SGHKS and CDR2 YYEKEE (reference sequence). Trimming took off 4 bases at V and 4 bases at J, with 10 bases between the two ends. CDR3 length equals 13 residues. The CDR3 is CASSRAEADTQYF. DNA for the CDR3: TGTGCCAGCAGCCGGGCCGAGGCAGATACGCAGTATTTT.

The chain recombines TRBV7-2 with TRBJ2-7; unclear D gene. Germline CDR1 and CDR2: SGHTA and FQGNSA. Trimming stripped 5 bases from V and 3 bases from J, with 11 bases between. The CDR3 loop spans 13 amino acids. The CDR3 coding sequence is TGTGCCAGCAGCCACGTCGGCTTCTACGAGCAGTACTTC. As protein: CASSHVGFYEQYF.

The gene calls are TRBV7-3 and TRBJ2-5; D uncertain. V lost 5 bases and J 1 base, leaving 8 bases between the germline ends. CDR1 SGHTA and CDR2 FQGTGA come from the germline V gene. The CDR3 loop spans 13 amino acids. CDR3 sequence reads: CASSQYSQETQYF. CDR3 DNA sequence: TGTGCCAGCAGCCAATACAGCCAAGAGACCCAGTACTTC.

This chain uses TRBV7-9 with TRBJ2-1, with 8 bases fitting TRBD2. The CDR3 has 15 residues. J lost 1 base, V lost 8 bases, and 7 bases had no gene match. Germline V lookup: CDR1 SEHNR, CDR2 FQNEAQ (reference sequence). CDR3 amino acids: CASASRGGSYNEQFF. The CDR3 nucleotides read TGTGCCAGCGCGTCTCGGGGGGGATCCTACAATGAGCAGTTCTTC. Together with reference TRBV7-9 and TRBJ2-1, the CDR3 gives the full variable domain: DTGVSQNPRHKITKRGQNVTFRCDPISEHNRLYWYRQTLGQGPEFLTYFQNEAQLEKSRLLSDRFSAERPKGSFSTLEIQRTEQGDSAMYLCASASRGGSYNEQFFGPGTRLTVL.